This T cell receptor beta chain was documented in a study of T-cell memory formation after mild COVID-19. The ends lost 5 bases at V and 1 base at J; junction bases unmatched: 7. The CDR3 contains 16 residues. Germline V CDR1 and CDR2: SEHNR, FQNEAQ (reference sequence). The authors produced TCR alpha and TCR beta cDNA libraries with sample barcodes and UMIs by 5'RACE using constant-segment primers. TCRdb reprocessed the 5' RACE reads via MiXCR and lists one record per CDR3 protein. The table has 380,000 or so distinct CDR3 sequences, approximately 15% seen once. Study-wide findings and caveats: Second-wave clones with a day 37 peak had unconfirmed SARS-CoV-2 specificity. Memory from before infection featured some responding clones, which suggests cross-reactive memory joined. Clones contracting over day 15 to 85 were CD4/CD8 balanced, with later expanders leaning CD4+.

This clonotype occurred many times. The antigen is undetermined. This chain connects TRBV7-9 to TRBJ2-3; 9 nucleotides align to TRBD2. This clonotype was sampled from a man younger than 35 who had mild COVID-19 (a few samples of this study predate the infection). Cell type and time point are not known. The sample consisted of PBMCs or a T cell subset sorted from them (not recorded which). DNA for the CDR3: TGTGCCAGCAGCCCCCTAGCGGGGACCGGCACAGATACGCAGTATTTT. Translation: CASSPLAGTGTDTQYF.